Included here is one TCR beta chain sequence, with context. The data were obtained in a study of T cells in tuberculosis. Profiled with immunoSEQ multiplex PCR; TCRdb holds only in-frame clones, not every one. The sample yields 20,000 to 25,000 clones, 70% to 90% seen once. As to time point: new active TB diagnosis, blood taken before or within 7 days of starting treatment. The source is an adult with tuberculosis. The sequenced sample was PBMCs, obtained at tuberculosis diagnosis.

CDR3 nucleotide sequence: TGTGCCAGTAGCCTGGGACAGGGGCAAGAAAAACTGTTTTTT. It is translated as CASSLGQGQEKLFF. The gene calls are TRBV19 and TRBJ1-4; 10 bases fit TRBD1. Germline loops: CDR1 LNHDA, CDR2 SQIVND (reference sequence). The CDR3 spans 14 residues. The J segment lost 8 bases and the V segment lost 6 bases, leaving 6 bases of the junction unmatched.